The source of this T cell receptor (beta chain) is a study of regulatory T cells in long-lasting Graves disease. Time point reported: persistent/refractory GD, antithyroid drugs over 5 years with positive TRAb. Construction of the TCR library relied on RNA isolated from PBMCs. This clonotype appeared many times. As yet, its antigen is unknown. Germline V lookup: CDR1 MNHEY, CDR2 SMNVEV (reference sequence). The CDR3 runs 12 residues. Trimming shortened V by 4 bases and J by 9 bases, and 12 bases separated the two germline ends. Sequencing libraries for TCR beta were prepared with iRepertoire HTBI primers and Arm-PCR of CDR3 regions. From the multiplex PCR reads, TCRdb called clonotypes with MiXCR, one entry per CDR3 protein. The table includes 250,000 to 300,000 distinct CDR3 sequences, roughly a fifth detected once. Study-level findings and limits: Persistent Graves' patients had lower TCR diversity than newly diagnosed ones. Between persistent patients, about 2,800 public clonotypes were shared, exceeding the 966 shared between new patients.

The TCR sequence derives from a female donor with Graves disease. The specimen comprised peripheral blood mononuclear cells (PBMCs), sampled when the disease was refractory, from a patient treated with antithyroid drugs. The rearrangement joins TRBV27 to TRBJ2-5, with no clear D. Written as DNA, the CDR3 is TGTGCCAGCAGTTCCTACCAATTTCCCCAGTACTTC. Translation: CASSSYQFPQYF.